These 3 T cell receptor beta chains originate from one sample sequenced in a study of blood T cells in healthy people across ages (dated by TCRdb to about 2015). Library preparation employed 5' RACE. Sequencing was performed on an Illumina HiSeq 2500. A second about 7 to 12 cycle PCR used a sample-barcoded 5' primer and a J-beta primer mix. TCRdb reprocessing: public reads trimmed at Q25 with fastp, clones called with MiXCR, in-frame beta chains kept. Under each unique CDR3 protein, matching rows form one entry showing the most common genes and DNA. This sample gives around 790,000 distinct CDR3 sequences in total; approximately 44% of them show up just once. The ten largest make up approximately 19% of the sample. The sample was blood. These TCRs come from a man aged 60-69 years in good health.

This clonotype was seen once. Here the CDR3 reads CASSRSGTGRSEQYF. DNA for the CDR3: TGTGCCAGCAGCCGTTCAGGGACAGGGCGGAGCGAGCAGTACTTC. The chain carries TRBV7-8 and TRBJ2-5, with 9 bases that match TRBD1. Matching the DNA end better, TRBJ2-7 makes the J call doubtful. This CDR3 spans 15 amino acids. Germline CDR1 reads SGHVS; CDR2 reads FQNEAQ.

This chain links TRBV20-1 with TRBJ2-5, with 10 bases matching TRBD2. The CDR3 is 15 residues long. J lost 3 bases, V lost 5 bases, and 9 bases had no gene match. From germline, CDR1 is DFQATT and CDR2 SNEGSKA (reference sequence). The CDR3 coding sequence is TGCAGTGCTTACTCTCCGGGACTAGCGAAAGAGACCCAGTACTTC. This encodes CSAYSPGLAKETQYF.

As regards this clonotype: A much larger clonotype is one base distant, so this may be a read error. V usage is TRBV6-1 and J usage is TRBJ1-2; D unclear. The V gene's germline CDR1 is MNHNS and CDR2 SASEGT. Trimming cost V 4 bases and J 3 bases, with 15 bases left between them. The CDR3 consists of 15 residues. CDR3 in amino acids: CASSGSVDYYYGYTF. The CDR3 DNA sequence: TGTGCCAGCAGTGGAAGTGTCGACTACTACTATGGCTACACCTTC.